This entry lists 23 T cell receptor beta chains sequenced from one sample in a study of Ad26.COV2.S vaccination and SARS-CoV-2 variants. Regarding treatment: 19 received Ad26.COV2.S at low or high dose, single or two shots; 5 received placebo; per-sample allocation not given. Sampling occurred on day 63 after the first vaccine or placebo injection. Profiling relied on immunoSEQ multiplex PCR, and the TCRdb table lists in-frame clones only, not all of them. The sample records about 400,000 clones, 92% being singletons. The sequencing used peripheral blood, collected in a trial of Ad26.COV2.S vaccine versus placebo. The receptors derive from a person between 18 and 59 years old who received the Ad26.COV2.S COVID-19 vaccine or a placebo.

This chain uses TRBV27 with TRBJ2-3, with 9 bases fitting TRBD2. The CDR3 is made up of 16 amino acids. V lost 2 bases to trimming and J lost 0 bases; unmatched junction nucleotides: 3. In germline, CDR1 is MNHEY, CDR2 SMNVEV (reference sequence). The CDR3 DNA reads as TGTGCCAGCAGTTTACTAGCGGGGCCTAGCACAGATACGCAGTATTTT. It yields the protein CASSLLAGPSTDTQYF.

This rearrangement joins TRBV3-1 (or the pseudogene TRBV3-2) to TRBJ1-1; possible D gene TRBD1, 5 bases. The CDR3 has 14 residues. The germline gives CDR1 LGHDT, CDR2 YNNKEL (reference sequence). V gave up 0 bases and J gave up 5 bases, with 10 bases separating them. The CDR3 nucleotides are TGTGCCAGCAGCCAAGAGTTTGGGACTACTGAAGCTTTCTTT. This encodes CASSQEFGTTEAFF.

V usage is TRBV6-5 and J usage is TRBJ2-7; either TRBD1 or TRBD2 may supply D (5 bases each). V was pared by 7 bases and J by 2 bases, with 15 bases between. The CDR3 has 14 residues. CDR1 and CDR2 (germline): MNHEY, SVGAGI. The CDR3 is CASIDGGAPYEQYF. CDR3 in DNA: TGTGCCAGCATCGATGGGGGTGCCCCCTACGAGCAGTACTTC.

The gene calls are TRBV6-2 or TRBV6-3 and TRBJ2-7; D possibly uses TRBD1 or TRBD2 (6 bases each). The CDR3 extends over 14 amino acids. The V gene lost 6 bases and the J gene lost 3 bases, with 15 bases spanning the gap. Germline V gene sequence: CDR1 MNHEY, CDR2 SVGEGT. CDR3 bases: TGTGCCAGCAGCGTTGGGGGGCGCGTCTACGAGCAGTACTTC. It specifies CASSVGGRVYEQYF.

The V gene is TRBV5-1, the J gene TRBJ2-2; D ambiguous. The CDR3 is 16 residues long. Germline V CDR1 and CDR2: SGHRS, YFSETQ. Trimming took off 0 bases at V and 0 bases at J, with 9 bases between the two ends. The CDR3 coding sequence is TGCGCCAGCAGCTTGGTCTCCCAGCCGAACACCGGGGAGCTGTTTTTT. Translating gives CASSLVSQPNTGELFF.

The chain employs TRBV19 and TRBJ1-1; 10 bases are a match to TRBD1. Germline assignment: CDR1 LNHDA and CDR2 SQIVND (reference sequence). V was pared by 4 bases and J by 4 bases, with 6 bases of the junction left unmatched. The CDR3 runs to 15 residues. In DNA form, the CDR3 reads TGTGCCAGTAGTAGGGACAGGGGCGGTAGCACTGAAGCTTTCTTT. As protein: CASSRDRGGSTEAFF.

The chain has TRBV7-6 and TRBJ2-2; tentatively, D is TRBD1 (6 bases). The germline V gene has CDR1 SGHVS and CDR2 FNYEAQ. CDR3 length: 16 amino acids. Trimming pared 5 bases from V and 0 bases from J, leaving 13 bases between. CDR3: CASSPNRAPNTGELFF. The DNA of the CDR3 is TGTGCCAGCAGCCCAAACAGGGCCCCGAACACCGGGGAGCTGTTTTTT.

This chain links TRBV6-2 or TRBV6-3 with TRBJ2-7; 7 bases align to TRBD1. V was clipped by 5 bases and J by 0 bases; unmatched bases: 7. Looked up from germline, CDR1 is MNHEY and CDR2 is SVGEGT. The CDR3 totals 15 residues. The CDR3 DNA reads TGTGCCAGCAGTCCCGGGACAGTGCTCTCCTACGAGCAGTACTTC. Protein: CASSPGTVLSYEQYF.

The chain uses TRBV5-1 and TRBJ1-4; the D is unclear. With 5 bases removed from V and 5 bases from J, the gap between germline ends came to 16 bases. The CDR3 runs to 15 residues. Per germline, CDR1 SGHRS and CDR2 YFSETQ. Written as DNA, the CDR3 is TGCGCCAGCAGGGACCGGACGGCGAAGAATGAAAAACTGTTTTTT. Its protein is CASRDRTAKNEKLFF. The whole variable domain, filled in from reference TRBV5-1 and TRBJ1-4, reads KAGVTQTPRYLIKTRGQQVTLSCSPISGHRSVSWYQQTPGQGLQFLFEYFSETQRNKGNFPGRFSGRQFSNSRSEMNVSTLELGDSALYLCASRDRTAKNEKLFFGSGTQLSVL.

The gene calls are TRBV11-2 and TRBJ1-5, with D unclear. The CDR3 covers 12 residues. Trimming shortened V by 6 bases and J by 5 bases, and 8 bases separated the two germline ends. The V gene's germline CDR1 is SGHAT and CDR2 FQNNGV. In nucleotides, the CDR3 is TGTGCCAGCAGTTATGGAGATCAGCCCCAGCATTTT. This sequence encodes CASSYGDQPQHF.

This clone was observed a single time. The CDR3 reads CASSIDLSYLYGYTF. DNA of the CDR3: TGTGCCAGTAGTATAGATCTAAGTTACCTCTATGGCTACACCTTC. The chain employs TRBV19 and TRBJ1-2; unclear D gene. CDR3 length equals 15 residues. Per the germline V gene, CDR1 is LNHDA and CDR2 is SQIVND (reference sequence). V was clipped by 0 bases and J by 4 bases, with 12 bases between them.

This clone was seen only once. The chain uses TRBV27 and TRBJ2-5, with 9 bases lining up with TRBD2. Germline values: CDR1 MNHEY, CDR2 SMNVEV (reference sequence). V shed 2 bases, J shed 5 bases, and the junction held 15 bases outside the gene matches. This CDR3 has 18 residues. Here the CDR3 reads CASSLRAGGRRGVETQYF. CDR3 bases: TGTGCCAGCAGTTTACGAGCGGGGGGCCGCCGAGGGGTTGAGACCCAGTACTTC.

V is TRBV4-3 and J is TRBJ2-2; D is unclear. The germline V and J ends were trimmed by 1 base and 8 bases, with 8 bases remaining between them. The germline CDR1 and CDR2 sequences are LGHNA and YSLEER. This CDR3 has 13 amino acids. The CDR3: CASSQVPGGELFF. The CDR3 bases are TGCGCCAGCAGCCAAGTCCCCGGAGGGGAGCTGTTTTTT.

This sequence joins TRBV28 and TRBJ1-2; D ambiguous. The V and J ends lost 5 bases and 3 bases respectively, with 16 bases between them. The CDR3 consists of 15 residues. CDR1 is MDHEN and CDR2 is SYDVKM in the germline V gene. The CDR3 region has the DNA TGTGCCAGCAGTCCCCGGACGGAGCCTTACTATGGCTACACCTTC. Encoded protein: CASSPRTEPYYGYTF.

CDR3 bases: TGTGCCAGTAGTATGGGCAGGGGAAGCAATGAGCAGTTCTTC. Its protein is CASSMGRGSNEQFF. V gene TRBV19 combines with J gene TRBJ2-1; D is possibly TRBD1 (6 bases). The ends were cut back, 3 bases at V and 6 bases at J, with 12 bases in the middle. The length of the CDR3 is 14 residues. The germline CDR1 and CDR2 sequences are LNHDA and SQIVND (reference sequence).

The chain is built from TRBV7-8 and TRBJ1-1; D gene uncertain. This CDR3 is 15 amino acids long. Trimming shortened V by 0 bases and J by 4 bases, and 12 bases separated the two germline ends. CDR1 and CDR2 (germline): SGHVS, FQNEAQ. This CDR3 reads CASSLATSRATEAFF. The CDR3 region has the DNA TGTGCCAGCAGCTTAGCGACTTCGAGGGCCACTGAAGCTTTCTTT.

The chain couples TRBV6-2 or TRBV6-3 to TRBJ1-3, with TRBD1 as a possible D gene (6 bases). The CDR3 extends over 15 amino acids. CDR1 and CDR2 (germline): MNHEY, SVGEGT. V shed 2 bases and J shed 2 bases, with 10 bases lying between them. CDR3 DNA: TGTGCCAGCAGTTACCGGCGGACAGCTGGAAACACCATATATTTT. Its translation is CASSYRRTAGNTIYF.

The CDR3 DNA reads TGTGCCAGCTCACGGACTAGCGGGGGCTCCTACAATGAGCAGTTCTTC. Translating gives CASSRTSGGSYNEQFF. The rearrangement joins TRBV18 to TRBJ2-1; TRBD2 agrees at 13 bases. The CDR3 totals 16 residues. In germline, CDR1 is KGHSH, CDR2 LQKENI. The V and J ends lost 4 bases and 0 bases, in that order; junction bases with no gene match: 0.

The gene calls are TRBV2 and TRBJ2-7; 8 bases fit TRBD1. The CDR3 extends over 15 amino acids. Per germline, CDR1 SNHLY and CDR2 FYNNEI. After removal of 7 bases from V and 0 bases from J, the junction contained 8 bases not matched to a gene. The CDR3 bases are TGTGCCAGCAATCCAGGGGGCGTCAGCTCCTACGAGCAGTACTTC. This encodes CASNPGGVSSYEQYF.

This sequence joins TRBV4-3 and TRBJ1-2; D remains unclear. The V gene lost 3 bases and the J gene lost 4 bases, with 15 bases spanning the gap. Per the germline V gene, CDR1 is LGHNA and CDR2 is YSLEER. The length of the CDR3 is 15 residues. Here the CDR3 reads CASSQDLFPTYGYTF. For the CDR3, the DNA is TGCGCCAGCAGCCAGGACTTATTCCCCACCTATGGCTACACCTTC.

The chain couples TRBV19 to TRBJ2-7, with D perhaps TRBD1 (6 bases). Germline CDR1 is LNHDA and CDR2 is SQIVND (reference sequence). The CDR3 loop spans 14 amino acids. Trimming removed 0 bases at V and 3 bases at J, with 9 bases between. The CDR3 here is CASSIDIRGYEQYF. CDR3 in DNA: TGTGCCAGTAGTATAGATATCAGGGGCTACGAGCAGTACTTC.

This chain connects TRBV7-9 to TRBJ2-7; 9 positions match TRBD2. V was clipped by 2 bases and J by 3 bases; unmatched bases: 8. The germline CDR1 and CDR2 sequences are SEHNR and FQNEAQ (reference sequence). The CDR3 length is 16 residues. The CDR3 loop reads CASSLPGLAGIYEQYF. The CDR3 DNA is TGTGCCAGCAGCTTACCCGGGCTAGCGGGGATCTACGAGCAGTACTTC.

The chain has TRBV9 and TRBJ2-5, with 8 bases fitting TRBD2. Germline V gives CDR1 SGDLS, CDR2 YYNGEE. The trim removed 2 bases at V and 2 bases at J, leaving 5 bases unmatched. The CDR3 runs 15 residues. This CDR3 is CASSVGLAAQETQYF. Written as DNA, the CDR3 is TGTGCCAGCAGCGTTGGACTAGCAGCACAAGAGACCCAGTACTTC. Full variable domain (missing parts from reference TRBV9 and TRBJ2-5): DSGVTQTPKHLITATGQRVTLRCSPRSGDLSVYWYQQSLDQGLQFLIQYYNGEERAKGNILERFSAQQFPDLHSELNLSSLELGDSALYFCASSVGLAAQETQYFGPGTRLLVL.